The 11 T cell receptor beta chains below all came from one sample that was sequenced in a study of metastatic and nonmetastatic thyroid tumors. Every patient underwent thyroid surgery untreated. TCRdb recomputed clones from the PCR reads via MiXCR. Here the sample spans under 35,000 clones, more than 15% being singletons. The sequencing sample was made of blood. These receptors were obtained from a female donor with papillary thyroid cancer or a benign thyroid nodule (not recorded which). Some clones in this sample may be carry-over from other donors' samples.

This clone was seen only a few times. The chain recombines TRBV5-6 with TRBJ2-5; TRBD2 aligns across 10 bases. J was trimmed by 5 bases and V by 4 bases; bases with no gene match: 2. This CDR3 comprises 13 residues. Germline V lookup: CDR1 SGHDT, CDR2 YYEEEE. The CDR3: CASSLAGAETQYF. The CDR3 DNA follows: TGTGCCAGCAGCCTAGCGGGGGCGGAGACCCAGTACTTC. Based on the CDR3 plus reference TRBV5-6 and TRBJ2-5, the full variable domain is DAGVTQSPTHLIKTRGQQVTLRCSPKSGHDTVSWYQQALGQGPQFIFQYYEEEERQRGNFPDRFSGHQFPNYSSELNVNALLLGDSALYLCASSLAGAETQYFGPGTRLLVL.

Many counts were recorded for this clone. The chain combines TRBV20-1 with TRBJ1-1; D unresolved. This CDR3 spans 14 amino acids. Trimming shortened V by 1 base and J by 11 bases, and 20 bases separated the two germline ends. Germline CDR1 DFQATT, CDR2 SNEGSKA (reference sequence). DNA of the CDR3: TGCAGTGCTAGAGTTACGTCTGAGGGCAGGAGTGCTTTCTTT. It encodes CSARVTSEGRSAFF.

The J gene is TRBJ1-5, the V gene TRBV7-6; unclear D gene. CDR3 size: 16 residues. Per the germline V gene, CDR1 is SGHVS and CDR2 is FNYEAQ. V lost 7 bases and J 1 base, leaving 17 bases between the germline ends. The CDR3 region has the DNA TGTGCCAGCAACTTGCATCATCCTAGGAGCAATCAGCCCCAGCATTTT. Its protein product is CASNLHHPRSNQPQHF.

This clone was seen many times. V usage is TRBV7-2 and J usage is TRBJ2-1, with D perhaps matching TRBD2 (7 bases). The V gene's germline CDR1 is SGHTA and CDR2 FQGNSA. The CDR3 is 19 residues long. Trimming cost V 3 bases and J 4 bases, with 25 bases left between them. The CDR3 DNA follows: TGTGCCAGCAGCTTTAGGGGGAGGGGGGCGGAGATCCGTTACAATGAGCAGTTCTTC. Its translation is CASSFRGRGAEIRYNEQFF.

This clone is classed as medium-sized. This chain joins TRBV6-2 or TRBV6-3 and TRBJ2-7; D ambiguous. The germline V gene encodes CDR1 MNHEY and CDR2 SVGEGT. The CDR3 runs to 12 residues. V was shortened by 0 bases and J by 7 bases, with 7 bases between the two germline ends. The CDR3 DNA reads TGTGCCAGCAGTTACTCGATAGGGGAGCAGTACTTC. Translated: CASSYSIGEQYF.

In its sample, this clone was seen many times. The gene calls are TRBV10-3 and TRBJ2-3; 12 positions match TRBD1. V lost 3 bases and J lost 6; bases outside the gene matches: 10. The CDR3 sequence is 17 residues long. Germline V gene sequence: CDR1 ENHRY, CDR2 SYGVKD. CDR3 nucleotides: TGTGCCATCAGTGAAGACTCTTGGGACAGGGGGCAGGATACGCAGTATTTT. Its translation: CAISEDSWDRGQDTQYF.

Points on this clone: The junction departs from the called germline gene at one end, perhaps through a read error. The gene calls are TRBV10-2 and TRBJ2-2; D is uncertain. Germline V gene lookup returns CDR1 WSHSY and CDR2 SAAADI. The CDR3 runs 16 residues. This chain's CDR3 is CASSDGRSPNTGELFF. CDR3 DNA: TGCGCCAGCAGTGATGGTCGGAGCCCGAACACCGGTGAGCTGTTTTTT.

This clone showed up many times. The CDR3: CASRDRGPGNTIYF. The CDR3 DNA is TGTGCCAGCAGGGACAGGGGCCCCGGAAACACCATATATTTT. The chain is built from TRBV2 and TRBJ1-3; 9 bases match TRBD1. Germline V lookup: CDR1 SNHLY, CDR2 FYNNEI. This CDR3 is 14 amino acids long. After removal of 6 bases from V and 4 bases from J, the junction contained 4 bases not matched to a gene.

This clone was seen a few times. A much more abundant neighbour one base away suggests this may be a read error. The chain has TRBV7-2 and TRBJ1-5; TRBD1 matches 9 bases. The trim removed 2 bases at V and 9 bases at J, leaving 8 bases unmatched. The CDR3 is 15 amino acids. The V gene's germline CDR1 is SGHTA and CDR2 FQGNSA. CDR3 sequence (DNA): TGTGCCAGCAGCTTATCGGGGACAGGGAGTCGGCCCCAGCATTTT. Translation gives CASSLSGTGSRPQHF.

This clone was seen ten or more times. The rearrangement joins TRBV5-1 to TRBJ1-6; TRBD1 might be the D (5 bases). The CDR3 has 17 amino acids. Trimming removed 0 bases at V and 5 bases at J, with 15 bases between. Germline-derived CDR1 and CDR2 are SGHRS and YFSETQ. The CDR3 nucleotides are TGCGCCAGCAGCTTGGGGCCCGGGACGGGTGATAATTCACCCCTCCACTTT. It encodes CASSLGPGTGDNSPLHF.

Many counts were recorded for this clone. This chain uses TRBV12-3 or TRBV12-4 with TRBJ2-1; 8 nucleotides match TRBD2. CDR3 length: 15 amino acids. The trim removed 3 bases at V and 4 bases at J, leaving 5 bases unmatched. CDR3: CASSFGAGVYNEQFF. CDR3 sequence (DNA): TGTGCCAGCAGTTTCGGAGCGGGAGTATACAATGAGCAGTTCTTC.